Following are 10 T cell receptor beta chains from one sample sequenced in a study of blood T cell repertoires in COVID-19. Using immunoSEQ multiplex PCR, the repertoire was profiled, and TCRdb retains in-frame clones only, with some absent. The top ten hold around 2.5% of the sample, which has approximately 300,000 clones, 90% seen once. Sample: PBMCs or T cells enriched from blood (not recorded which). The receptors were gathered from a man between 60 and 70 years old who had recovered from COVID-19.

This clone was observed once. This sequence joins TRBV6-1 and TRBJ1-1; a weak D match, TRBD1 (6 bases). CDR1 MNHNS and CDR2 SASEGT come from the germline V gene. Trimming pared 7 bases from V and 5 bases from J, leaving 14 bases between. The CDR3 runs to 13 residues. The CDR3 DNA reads TGTGCCAGCATCAGAGGACAGTTAACTGAAGCTTTCTTT. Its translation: CASIRGQLTEAFF.

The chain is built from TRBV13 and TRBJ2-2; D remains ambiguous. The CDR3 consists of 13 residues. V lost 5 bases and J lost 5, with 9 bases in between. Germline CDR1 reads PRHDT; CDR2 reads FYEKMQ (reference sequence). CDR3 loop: CASSPSFTGELFF. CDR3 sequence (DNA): TGTGCCAGCAGCCCGAGTTTTACCGGGGAGCTGTTTTTT.

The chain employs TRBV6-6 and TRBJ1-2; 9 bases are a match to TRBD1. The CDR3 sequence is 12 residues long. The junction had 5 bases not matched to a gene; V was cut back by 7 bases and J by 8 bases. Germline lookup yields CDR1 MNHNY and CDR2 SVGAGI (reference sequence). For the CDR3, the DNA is TGTGCCAGCACCGGGACAGGGATCGGCTACACCTTC. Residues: CASTGTGIGYTF.

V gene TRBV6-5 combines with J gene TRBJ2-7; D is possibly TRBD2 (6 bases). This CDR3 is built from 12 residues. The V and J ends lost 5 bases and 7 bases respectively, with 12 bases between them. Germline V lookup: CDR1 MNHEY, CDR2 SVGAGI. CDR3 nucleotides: TGTGCCAGCAGTACGCCCGGGAGAGAGCAGTACTTC. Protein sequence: CASSTPGREQYF.

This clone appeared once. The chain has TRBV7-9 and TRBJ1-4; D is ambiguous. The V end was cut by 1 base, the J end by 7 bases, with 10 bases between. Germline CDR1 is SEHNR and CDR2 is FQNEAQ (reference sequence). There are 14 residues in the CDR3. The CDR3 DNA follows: TGTGCCAGCAGCTTAGGCGGGTTACTTGAAAAACTGTTTTTT. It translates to CASSLGGLLEKLFF.

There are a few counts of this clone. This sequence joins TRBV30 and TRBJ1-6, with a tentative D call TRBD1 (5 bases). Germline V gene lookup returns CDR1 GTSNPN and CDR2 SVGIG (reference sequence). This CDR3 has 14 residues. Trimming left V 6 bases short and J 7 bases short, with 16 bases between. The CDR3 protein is CACNQGGRNSPLHF. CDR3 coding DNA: TGTGCCTGCAACCAGGGAGGCCGGAATTCACCCCTCCACTTT.

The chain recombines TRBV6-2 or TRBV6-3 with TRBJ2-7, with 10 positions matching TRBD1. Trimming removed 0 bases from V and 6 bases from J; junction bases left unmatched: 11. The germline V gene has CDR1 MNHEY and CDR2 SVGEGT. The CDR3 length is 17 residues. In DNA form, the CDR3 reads TGTGCCAGCAGTTACTCGACGTCCGTGGACAGGGGGTCCGAGCAGTACTTC. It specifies CASSYSTSVDRGSEQYF.

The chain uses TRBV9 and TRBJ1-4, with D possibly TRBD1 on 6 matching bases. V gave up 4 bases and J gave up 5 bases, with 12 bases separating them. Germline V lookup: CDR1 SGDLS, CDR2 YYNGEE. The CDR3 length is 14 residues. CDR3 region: CASSRDQGNEKLFF. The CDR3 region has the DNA TGTGCCAGCAGCAGAGATCAGGGGAATGAAAAACTGTTTTTT.

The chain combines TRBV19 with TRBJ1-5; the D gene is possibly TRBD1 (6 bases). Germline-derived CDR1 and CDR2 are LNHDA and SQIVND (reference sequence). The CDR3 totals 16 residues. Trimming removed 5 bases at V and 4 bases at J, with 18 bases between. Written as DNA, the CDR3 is TGTGCCAGTAGTGAGACGGCTGTAGGGGGTAATCAGCCCCAGCATTTT. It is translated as CASSETAVGGNQPQHF.

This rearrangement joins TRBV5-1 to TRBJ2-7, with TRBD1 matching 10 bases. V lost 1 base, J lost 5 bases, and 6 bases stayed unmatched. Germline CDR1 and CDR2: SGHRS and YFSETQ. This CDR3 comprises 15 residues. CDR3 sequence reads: CASSLTGTGVDEQYF. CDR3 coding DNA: TGCGCCAGCAGCTTGACCGGGACAGGGGTCGACGAGCAGTACTTC.